Shown below are 14 T cell receptor beta chains from a single sample sequenced in a study of shared clonotypes between healthy human individuals. Sequencing was performed with immunoSEQ multiplex PCR; in TCRdb, only in-frame clones are kept and a portion is missing. The profile covers about 1.5 million clones, with under 99% appearing a single time and roughly 0.45% taken by the ten largest. The sample was naive CD4+ T cells sorted from blood. Described subset: CD45RA+ positively selected. The receptors stem from a man between 25 and 39 years old in good health.

The gene calls are TRBV2 and TRBJ2-5, with 10 bases aligning to TRBD1. In germline, CDR1 is SNHLY, CDR2 FYNNEI. With 6 bases clipped from V and 5 bases from J, the junction kept 3 bases outside the gene matches. The CDR3 contains 13 residues. Written as DNA, the CDR3 is TGTGCCAGCAGGACAGGGGGCTATGAGACCCAGTACTTC. Translated: CASRTGGYETQYF.

This clone occurred once. This chain uses TRBV5-1 with TRBJ1-1, with TRBD1 matching 9 bases. Germline V gene data show CDR1 as SGHRS and CDR2 as YFSETQ. There are 15 residues in the CDR3. V gave up 4 bases and J gave up 4 bases; unmatched junction bases: 8. CDR3 sequence (DNA): TGCGCCAGCAGCCCCCAAGGACAGGGGACCACTGAAGCTTTCTTT. Encoded protein: CASSPQGQGTTEAFF. Full variable domain (missing parts from reference TRBV5-1 and TRBJ1-1): KAGVTQTPRYLIKTRGQQVTLSCSPISGHRSVSWYQQTPGQGLQFLFEYFSETQRNKGNFPGRFSGRQFSNSRSEMNVSTLELGDSALYLCASSPQGQGTTEAFFGQGTRLTVV.

The count of this clone is one. The chain recombines TRBV4-3 with TRBJ2-1; the match to TRBD2 covers 11 bases. CDR3 length: 18 amino acids. Germline V CDR1 and CDR2: LGHNA, YSLEER. The V gene end was trimmed by 4 bases and the J gene end by 5 bases; junction bases not matched to a gene: 13. The DNA for the CDR3 is TGCGCCAGCAGCCTTCACTACCCCGGGACTAGCGGAAACAATGAGCAGTTCTTC. Protein sequence: CASSLHYPGTSGNNEQFF.

The chain combines TRBV16 with TRBJ2-5; 9 nucleotides match TRBD1. The V gene end was trimmed by 3 bases and the J gene end by 5 bases; junction bases not matched to a gene: 4. CDR1 is KGHSY, CDR2 FQNENV, per germline. This CDR3 comprises 14 residues. The CDR3 region is CASSQYRGLETQYF. The CDR3 coding sequence is TGTGCCAGCAGCCAGTACAGGGGGCTGGAGACCCAGTACTTC.

The chain carries TRBV30 and TRBJ1-5; 7 nucleotides line up with TRBD1. The CDR3 sequence is 16 residues long. Germline loops: CDR1 GTSNPN, CDR2 SVGIG (reference sequence). J gave up 3 bases and V 0 bases, and 8 bases lay outside the gene matches. The CDR3 sequence: CAWSVPRGRVNQPQHF. The CDR3 bases are TGTGCCTGGAGTGTTCCAAGGGGGCGGGTCAATCAGCCCCAGCATTTT.

In its sample, this clone was seen once. V is TRBV7-6 and J is TRBJ2-2; perhaps TRBD2 as D (5 bases). The length of the CDR3 is 16 residues. Trimming shortened V by 3 bases and J by 2 bases, and 13 bases separated the two germline ends. The V gene's germline CDR1 is SGHVS and CDR2 FNYEAQ. CDR3 nucleotides: TGTGCCAGCAGCTTGTTGGGGAGCTACAACACCGGGGAGCTGTTTTTT. Translated: CASSLLGSYNTGELFF.

This chain connects TRBV29-1 to TRBJ2-7; 7 nucleotides agree with TRBD2. The J segment lost 6 bases and the V segment lost 6 bases, leaving 8 bases of the junction unmatched. Germline V gene sequence: CDR1 SQVTM, CDR2 ANQGSEA. CDR3 length: 12 residues. For the CDR3, the DNA is TGCAGCGTCCCCCGGGGGGTGGGCGAGCAGTACTTC. It codes for CSVPRGVGEQYF.

As to this clone: Other nucleotide sequences in the sample specify the same CDR3. This chain uses TRBV5-1 with TRBJ2-5; either TRBD1 or TRBD2 may fit D (5 bases each). Germline V gene data show CDR1 as SGHRS and CDR2 as YFSETQ. With 1 base removed from V and 5 bases from J, the gap between germline ends came to 12 bases. CDR3 length: 14 residues. CDR3 protein: CASSLTGAQETQYF. The CDR3, as DNA: TGCGCCAGCAGCTTGACCGGGGCGCAGGAGACCCAGTACTTC.

This sequence joins TRBV7-8 and TRBJ1-5; no clear D gene. The CDR3 runs 15 residues. V lost 2 bases and J lost 7, with 15 bases in between. Germline V gives CDR1 SGHVS, CDR2 FQNEAQ. The CDR3 here is CASSLWVGIGQPQHF. CDR3 nucleotides: TGTGCCAGCAGCTTATGGGTAGGAATTGGGCAGCCCCAGCATTTT. The full variable domain, completed using reference TRBV7-8 and TRBJ1-5, is GAGVSQSPRYKVAKRGQDVALRCDPISGHVSLFWYQQALGQGPEFLTYFQNEAQLDKSGLPSDRFFAERPEGSVSTLKIQRTQQEDSAVYLCASSLWVGIGQPQHFGDGTRLSIL.

CDR3 protein: CASSQDPGAANEKLFF. The CDR3 nucleotides read TGCGCCAGCAGCCAAGACCCAGGGGCAGCTAATGAAAAACTGTTTTTT. The V call is TRBV4-1, the J call TRBJ1-4, with a possible D match to TRBD1 (6 bases). Trimming left V 0 bases short and J 3 bases short, with 11 bases between. Germline assignment: CDR1 MGHRA and CDR2 YSYEKL. The CDR3 consists of 16 residues.

Notes on this clone: This specimen includes other DNA sequences encoding the same CDR3. The V and J genes are TRBV5-4 and TRBJ1-4; 7 positions match TRBD1. The CDR3 runs 13 residues. J was trimmed by 4 bases and V by 5 bases; bases with no gene match: 2. The germline V gene encodes CDR1 SGHNT and CDR2 YYREEE (reference sequence). The CDR3 sequence is CASSRDSNEKLFF. The CDR3 DNA reads TGTGCCAGCAGTAGGGACAGTAATGAAAAACTGTTTTTT.

The chain uses TRBV15 and TRBJ2-4, with D unclear. In germline, CDR1 is LNHNV, CDR2 YYDKDF (reference sequence). V dropped 7 bases and J dropped 8 bases, with 15 bases sitting between them. The CDR3 covers 13 residues. The CDR3 is CATTLLGPHIQYF. DNA for the CDR3: TGTGCCACCACCCTTCTTGGGCCACACATTCAGTACTTC. Combining the CDR3 with reference TRBV15 and TRBJ2-4 gives the whole variable domain DAMVIQNPRYQVTQFGKPVTLSCSQTLNHNVMYWYQQKSSQAPKLLFHYYDKDFNNEADTPDNFQSRRPNTSFCFLDIRSPGLGDTAMYLCATTLLGPHIQYFGAGTRLSVL.

CDR3 coding DNA: TGTGCCAGCAGCCAAAGTAGAGGGGTAACTAATGAAAAACTGTTTTTT. Translation: CASSQSRGVTNEKLFF. V gene TRBV7-9 combines with J gene TRBJ1-4; a possible D gene is TRBD1 (5 bases). Trimming took off 5 bases at V and 1 base at J, with 14 bases between the two ends. Germline V CDR1 and CDR2: SEHNR, FQNEAQ (reference sequence). CDR3 length equals 16 residues. Using reference TRBV7-9 and TRBJ1-4 for the parts outside the CDR3, the full variable domain is DTGVSQNPRHKITKRGQNVTFRCDPISEHNRLYWYRQTLGQGPEFLTYFQNEAQLEKSRLLSDRFSAERPKGSFSTLEIQRTEQGDSAMYLCASSQSRGVTNEKLFFGSGTQLSVL.

This rearrangement joins TRBV7-9 to TRBJ2-4, with D perhaps matching TRBD2 (6 bases). Between the trimmed V and J ends, which lost 8 bases and 8 bases, there was a span of 16 bases. The CDR3 is made up of 13 amino acids. Per the germline V gene, CDR1 is SEHNR and CDR2 is FQNEAQ (reference sequence). The DNA for the CDR3 is TGTGCCAGCCGCCCCGCGGGACCGGACATTCAGTACTTC. Translating it yields CASRPAGPDIQYF. Together with reference TRBV7-9 and TRBJ2-4, the CDR3 gives the full variable domain: DTGVSQNPRHKITKRGQNVTFRCDPISEHNRLYWYRQTLGQGPEFLTYFQNEAQLEKSRLLSDRFSAERPKGSFSTLEIQRTEQGDSAMYLCASRPAGPDIQYFGAGTRLSVL.